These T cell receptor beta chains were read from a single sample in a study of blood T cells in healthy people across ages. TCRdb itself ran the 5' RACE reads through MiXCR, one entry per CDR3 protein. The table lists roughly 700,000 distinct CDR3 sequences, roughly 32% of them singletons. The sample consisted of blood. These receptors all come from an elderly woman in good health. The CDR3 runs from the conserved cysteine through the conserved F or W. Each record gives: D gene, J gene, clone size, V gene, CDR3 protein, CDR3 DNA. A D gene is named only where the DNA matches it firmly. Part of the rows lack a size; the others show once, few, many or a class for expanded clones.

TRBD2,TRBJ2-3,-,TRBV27,CASSPWTSGGAGTQYF,TGTGCCAGCAGTCCCTGGACTAGCGGGGGGGCGGGTACGCAGTATTTT
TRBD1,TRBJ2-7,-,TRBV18,CASSPKQGETYEQYF,TGTGCCAGCTCACCAAAACAGGGGGAAACCTACGAGCAGTACTTC
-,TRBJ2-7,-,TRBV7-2,CASSLVNRRFDEQYF,TGTGCCAGCAGCTTAGTAAACAGGAGATTTGACGAGCAGTACTTC
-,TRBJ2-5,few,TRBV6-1,CASSGYQGFRETQYF,TGTGCCAGCAGTGGCTATCAGGGGTTCCGGGAGACCCAGTACTTC
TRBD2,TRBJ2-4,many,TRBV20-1,CSADPGTSGGSAKNIQYF,TGCAGTGCGGACCCCGGGACTAGCGGGGGGTCGGCCAAAAACATTCAGTACTTC
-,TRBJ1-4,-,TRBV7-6,CASSAGPDEKLFF,TGTGCCAGCAGCGCGGGACCCGATGAAAAACTGTTTTTT
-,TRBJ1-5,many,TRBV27,CASSSMSSQPQHF,TGTGCCAGCAGTTCGATGTCATCACAGCCCCAGCATTTT
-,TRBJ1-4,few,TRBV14,CASSHPRPLGGEKLFF,TGTGCCAGCAGCCACCCTCGACCTCTTGGGGGTGAAAAACTGTTTTTT
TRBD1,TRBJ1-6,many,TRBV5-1,CASSPDRGDSPLHF,TGCGCCAGCAGCCCCGACAGGGGAGATTCACCCCTCCACTTT
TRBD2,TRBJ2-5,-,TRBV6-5,CASSNGLAPKETQYF,TGTGCCAGCAGTAACGGACTAGCGCCTAAAGAGACCCAGTACTTC
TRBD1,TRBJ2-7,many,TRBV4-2,CASSQDGTGKEQYF,TGTGCCAGCAGCCAAGATGGGACAGGGAAAGAGCAGTACTTC
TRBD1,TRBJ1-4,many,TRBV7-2,CASSLDRATPGEKLFF,TGTGCCAGCAGCCTAGACAGGGCCACCCCCGGGGAAAAACTGTTTTTT
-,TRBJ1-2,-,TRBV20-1,CSARSDHGEDYGYTF,TGCAGTGCTAGATCGGACCATGGCGAAGACTATGGCTACACCTTC
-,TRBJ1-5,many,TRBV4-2,CASSQDFSNQPQHF,TGTGCCAGCAGCCAAGACTTTAGCAATCAGCCCCAGCATTTT
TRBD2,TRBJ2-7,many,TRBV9,CASSVAGGHSYEQYF,TGTGCCAGCAGCGTAGCGGGGGGGCACTCCTACGAGCAGTACTTC
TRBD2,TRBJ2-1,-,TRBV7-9,CASSPRDYLLEQFF,TGTGCCAGCAGCCCTCGGGACTACCTACTTGAGCAGTTCTTC
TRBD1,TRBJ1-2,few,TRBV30,CAWSAPDRAKGYTF,TGTGCCTGGAGCGCTCCTGACAGGGCAAAGGGCTACACCTTC
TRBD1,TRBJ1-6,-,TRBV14,CASSQLAGTGNSPLHF,TGTGCCAGCAGCCAACTTGCCGGGACAGGGAATTCACCCCTCCACTTT
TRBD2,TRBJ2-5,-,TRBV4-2,CASSHSSGGARETQYF,TGTGCCAGCAGCCATTCCAGCGGGGGGGCCAGGGAGACCCAGTACTTC
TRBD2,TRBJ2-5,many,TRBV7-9,CASSLPFLAGTQETQYF,TGTGCCAGCAGCTTACCCTTCCTAGCGGGGACACAAGAGACCCAGTACTTC
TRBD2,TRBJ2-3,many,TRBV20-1,CSAPKRGARTDTQYF,TGCAGTGCCCCAAAGCGGGGGGCCCGCACAGATACGCAGTATTTT
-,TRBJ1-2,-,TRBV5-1,CAGSLKGGHGYTF,TGCGCCGGCAGCTTGAAGGGGGGTCATGGCTACACCTTC
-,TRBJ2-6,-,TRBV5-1,CASSSGGNDVLTF,TGCGCCAGCAGCTCGGGGGGCAACGACGTCCTGACTTTC
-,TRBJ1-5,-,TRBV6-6,CASSKEGYDQPQHF,TGTGCCAGCAGTAAAGAGGGGTACGATCAGCCCCAGCATTTT
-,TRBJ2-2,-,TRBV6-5,CASRNFKYTGELFF,TGTGCCAGCAGAAACTTTAAGTACACCGGGGAGCTGTTTTTT
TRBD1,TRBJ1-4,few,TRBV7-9,CASSLVSGTGTLTTNEKLFF,TGTGCCAGCAGCTTAGTATCTGGGACAGGGACTCTTACAACTAATGAAAAACTGTTTTTT
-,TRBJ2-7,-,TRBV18,CASSLGQKTDEQYF,TGTGCCAGCTCACTTGGACAGAAAACCGACGAGCAGTACTTC
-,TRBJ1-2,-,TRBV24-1,CATSDHPSRAASYGYTF,TGTGCCACCAGTGATCATCCCTCCCGGGCAGCAAGCTATGGCTACACCTTC
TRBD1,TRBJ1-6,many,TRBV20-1,CSASPPGQLNSPLHF,TGCAGTGCTAGCCCCCCGGGACAGCTTAATTCACCCCTCCACTTT
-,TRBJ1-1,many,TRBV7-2,CASSLAPGHSTEAFF,TGTGCCAGCAGCTTAGCTCCAGGGCATAGCACTGAAGCTTTCTTT
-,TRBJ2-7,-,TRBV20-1,CSAKQGPYEQYF,TGCAGTGCCAAACAGGGACCCTACGAGCAGTACTTC
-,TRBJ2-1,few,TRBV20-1,CSAVTSGNNEQFF,TGCAGTGCCGTGACCAGCGGAAACAATGAGCAGTTCTTC
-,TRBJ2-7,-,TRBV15,CATSRDSGFSYNEQYF,TGTGCCACCAGCAGAGATTCCGGATTCTCCTACAATGAGCAGTACTTC
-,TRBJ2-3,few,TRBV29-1,CSVASGLRERTQYF,TGCAGCGTTGCATCGGGACTTCGAGAGAGGACGCAGTATTTT
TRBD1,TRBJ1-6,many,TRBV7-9,CASSLRQGNSPLHF,TGTGCCAGCAGCTTGAGACAGGGAAATTCACCCCTCCACTTT